This T cell receptor (beta chain) was recorded in a study of cytomegalovirus exposure and HLA in healthy donors. CDR3 size: 15 residues. The V end was cut by 1 base, the J end by 2 bases, with 12 bases between. CDR1 MGHRA and CDR2 YSYEKL come from the germline V gene. In the PCR, 60 Vbeta and 13 Jbeta primers were used. Sequenced by immunoSEQ multiplex PCR; TCRdb stores in-frame clones only, minus some. The top ten hold roughly 1.3% of the sample, which has about 190,000 clones, over 80% seen once. In this sample, this clone turned up a few times. The sample was PBMCs. The genes are TRBV4-1 and TRBJ2-7, with D possibly TRBD1 on 6 matching bases. The clonotype comes from a man aged 30 to 45 in good health and CMV-seronegative. CDR3 amino acids: CASSQGSGVTYEQYF. In DNA form, the CDR3 reads TGCGCCAGCAGCCAAGGGTCAGGGGTTACCTACGAGCAGTACTTC.